These 16 T cell receptor beta chains came from one sample sequenced in a study of blood T cell repertoires in COVID-19. Libraries were prepared by immunoSEQ multiplex PCR; TCRdb keeps only in-frame clonotypes and omits some of them. This sample has around 100,000 clones; about 89% occur once, and the top ten carry more than 4.5%. Sequencing was carried out using peripheral blood. These receptors came from a man in his sixties with COVID-19, enrolled during active disease.

The gene calls are TRBV23-1 and TRBJ1-3, with D possibly being TRBD1 (5 bases). TRBV23-1 is an open reading frame, and its role is uncertain. The CDR3 is 16 residues long. Trimming stripped 1 base from V and 5 bases from J, with 15 bases between. The CDR3 DNA is TGCGCCAGCAGTCAATGGGGGGGAATAGTTAGAAACACCATATATTTT. Residues: CASSQWGGIVRNTIYF.

The chain carries TRBV5-8 and TRBJ2-7; possibly TRBD1 for D (6 bases). The V gene's germline CDR1 is SGHTS and CDR2 YDEGEE. V dropped 3 bases and J dropped 3 bases, with 16 bases sitting between them. There are 15 residues in the CDR3. The CDR3 DNA is TGTGCCAGCAGCTCTCGGGACACGGGTTTCTACGAGCAGTACTTC. Translating it yields CASSSRDTGFYEQYF.

The chain combines TRBV5-1 with TRBJ2-1; 9 bases line up with TRBD2. The germline V gene has CDR1 SGHRS and CDR2 YFSETQ. The V segment lost 0 bases and the J segment 8 bases; nucleotides outside the gene matches: 6. This CDR3 is built from 15 residues. CDR3 nucleotides: TGCGCCAGCAGCTTGGCGGTAGCGGGAGTCGATGAGCAGTTCTTC. It codes for CASSLAVAGVDEQFF.

The V gene is TRBV20-1, the J gene TRBJ2-3; D may be TRBD1 (7 bases). V was cut by 3 bases and J by 4 bases, with 20 bases left in between. The CDR3 totals 16 residues. Germline V gene sequence: CDR1 DFQATT, CDR2 SNEGSKA (reference sequence). CDR3 residues: CSASPPEGQGADTQYF. Here the CDR3 DNA reads TGCAGTGCTAGTCCCCCGGAGGGGCAGGGGGCAGATACGCAGTATTTT.

This rearrangement joins TRBV5-6 to TRBJ1-5; D may be TRBD1 (5 bases). Trimming stripped 4 bases from V and 4 bases from J, with 9 bases between. CDR3 length: 13 residues. In germline, CDR1 is SGHDT, CDR2 YYEEEE. The CDR3 sequence is CASSRGRNQPQHF. The CDR3 DNA reads as TGTGCCAGCAGCCGGGGGAGGAATCAGCCCCAGCATTTT.

The V call is TRBV11-3, the J call TRBJ2-1, with TRBD2 matching over 10 bases. Germline trimming cut 1 base from V and 4 bases from J; bases unmatched to any gene: 4. In germline, CDR1 is SGHNT, CDR2 YENEEA. This CDR3 has 16 amino acids. Written as DNA, the CDR3 is TGTGCCAGCAGCTTAGGTACTAGCGGGATTTACAATGAGCAGTTCTTC. Translated: CASSLGTSGIYNEQFF.

J is TRBJ1-1 and V is TRBV5-1, with 7 bases identical to TRBD1. In germline, CDR1 is SGHRS, CDR2 YFSETQ. There are 17 residues in the CDR3. V was clipped by 5 bases and J by 7 bases; unmatched bases: 20. The CDR3 nucleotides are TGCGCCAGCAGTTCTGCTCCAAGACAGGGCGAGACGTTTGAAGCTTTCTTT. Its translation is CASSSAPRQGETFEAFF.

The CDR3 nucleotides are TGCGCCAGCAGCGCCGGGACAGGGGCAACTAATGAAAAACTGTTTTTT. Translating it yields CASSAGTGATNEKLFF. The chain carries TRBV5-1 and TRBJ1-4; TRBD1 agrees at 10 bases. There are 16 residues in the CDR3. Germline trimming cut 4 bases from V and 0 bases from J; bases unmatched to any gene: 3. Germline V gene sequence: CDR1 SGHRS, CDR2 YFSETQ.

The chain uses TRBV19 and TRBJ1-6; D is uncertain. V lost 10 bases, J lost 0 bases, and 10 bases lay in between. Germline assignment: CDR1 LNHDA and CDR2 SQIVND (reference sequence). The CDR3 length is 14 residues. This chain's CDR3 is CATRGGSYNSPLHF. CDR3 DNA: TGTGCCACCCGGGGAGGCTCCTATAATTCACCCCTCCACTTT.

This clone occurred once. The rearrangement links TRBV5-4 to TRBJ2-3, with D perhaps TRBD2 (5 bases). Germline CDR1 is SGHNT and CDR2 is YYREEE (reference sequence). The V end was cut by 6 bases, the J end by 0 bases, with 11 bases between. The CDR3 contains 14 residues. CDR3 bases: TGTGCCAGCACCAGCGGTGCTAGCACAGATACGCAGTATTTT. Amino acids: CASTSGASTDTQYF. Full variable domain (remainder filled in from reference TRBV5-4 and TRBJ2-3): ETGVTQSPTHLIKTRGQQVTLRCSSQSGHNTVSWYQQALGQGPQFIFQYYREEENGRGNFPPRFSGLQFPNYSSELNVNALELDDSALYLCASTSGASTDTQYFGPGTRLTVL.

The gene calls are TRBV16 and TRBJ2-3, with no clear D. V shed 4 bases and J shed 3 bases, with 5 bases lying between them. The CDR3 contains 12 residues. Germline lookup yields CDR1 KGHSY and CDR2 FQNENV. CDR3 in amino acids: CASSLGTDTQYF. The CDR3 DNA sequence: TGTGCCAGCAGCCTCGGGACAGATACGCAGTATTTT.

V and J are TRBV29-1 and TRBJ2-5, with 11 bases fitting TRBD1. The CDR3 is made up of 13 amino acids. V was pared by 3 bases and J by 4 bases, with 1 base of the junction left unmatched. In germline, CDR1 is SQVTM, CDR2 ANQGSEA. CDR3 sequence (DNA): TGCAGCGTTGAGGGACAGGGGGGAGAGACCCAGTACTTC. This sequence encodes CSVEGQGGETQYF.

J is TRBJ1-6 and V is TRBV6-5, with 7 bases lining up with TRBD1. Trimming took 6 bases from V and 7 from J; bases not matched to a gene: 6. The length of the CDR3 is 14 residues. Germline CDR1 and CDR2: MNHEY and SVGAGI. CDR3 sequence: CASSSGTENSPLHF. The DNA of the CDR3 is TGTGCCAGCAGCTCCGGGACAGAAAATTCACCCCTCCACTTT.

V usage is TRBV27 and J usage is TRBJ1-6; weak D call: TRBD1 (5 bases). The V end lost 3 bases, the J end lost 7 bases, and 10 bases lay between the germline ends. Germline V gene lookup returns CDR1 MNHEY and CDR2 SMNVEV (reference sequence). This CDR3 spans 14 amino acids. CDR3 sequence: CASSFGTVNSPLHF. The CDR3 DNA follows: TGTGCCAGCAGTTTCGGGACTGTAAATTCACCCCTCCACTTT.

This clone was seen once. One junction end disagrees with the germline gene, perhaps due to a read error. The chain combines TRBV19 with TRBJ2-2; tentatively, D is TRBD1 (5 bases). In germline, CDR1 is LNHDA, CDR2 SQIVND (reference sequence). The CDR3 sequence is 17 residues long. DNA for the CDR3: TGTGCCAGTAGAATAGGGGTAGCAGTCGGCGACACCGGGGAGCTGTTTTTT. It encodes CASRIGVAVGDTGELFF.

The chain has TRBV14 and TRBJ2-4, with 7 bases identical to TRBD1. The CDR3 loop spans 14 amino acids. V gave up 4 bases and J gave up 7 bases; unmatched junction bases: 7. Germline CDR1 is SGHDN and CDR2 is FVKESK. CDR3: CASSRSTTGNIQYF. Written as DNA, the CDR3 is TGTGCCAGCAGCCGGTCCACGACAGGGAACATTCAGTACTTC.